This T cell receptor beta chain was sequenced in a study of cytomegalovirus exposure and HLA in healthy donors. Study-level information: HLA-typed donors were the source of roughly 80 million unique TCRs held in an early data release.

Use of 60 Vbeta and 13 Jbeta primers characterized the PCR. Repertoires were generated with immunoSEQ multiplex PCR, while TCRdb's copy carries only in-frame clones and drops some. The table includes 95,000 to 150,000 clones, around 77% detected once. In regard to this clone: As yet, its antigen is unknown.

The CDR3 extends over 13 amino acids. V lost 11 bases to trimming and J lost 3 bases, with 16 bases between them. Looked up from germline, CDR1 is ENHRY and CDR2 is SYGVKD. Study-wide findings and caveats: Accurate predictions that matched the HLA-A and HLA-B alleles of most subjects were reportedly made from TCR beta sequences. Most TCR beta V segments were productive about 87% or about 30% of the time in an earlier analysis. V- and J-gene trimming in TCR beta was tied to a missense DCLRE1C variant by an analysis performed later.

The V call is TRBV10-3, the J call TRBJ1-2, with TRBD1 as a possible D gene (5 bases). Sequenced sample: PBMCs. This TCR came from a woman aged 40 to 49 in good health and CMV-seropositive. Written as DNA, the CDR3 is TGTGCCGCTGGGAGGGGCGGGGACTATGGCTACACCTTC. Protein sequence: CAAGRGGDYGYTF.